A single sample is the source of the 9 T cell receptor beta chains below, sequenced in a study of T cell changes during pregnancy in multiple sclerosis. Libraries were prepared by immunoSEQ multiplex PCR; TCRdb keeps only in-frame clonotypes and omits some of them. This table has about 130,000 clones, approximately 96% appearing once. The sequences come from peripheral blood, collected after pregnancy. The receptors come from a female donor with multiple sclerosis, enrolled in a pregnancy study.

This CDR3 reads CASRQGGGELFF. The CDR3 DNA follows: TGTGCCAGCAGACAGGGGGGCGGGGAGCTGTTTTTT. The chain is built from TRBV6-5 and TRBJ2-2; 8 nucleotides align to TRBD1. With 6 bases clipped from V and 7 bases from J, the junction kept 1 base outside the gene matches. CDR1 MNHEY and CDR2 SVGAGI come from the germline V gene. This CDR3 is built from 12 residues.

The chain couples TRBV15 to TRBJ2-3; a possible D gene is TRBD2 (5 bases). V shed 9 bases and J shed 0 bases, with 19 bases lying between them. The V gene's germline CDR1 is LNHNV and CDR2 YYDKDF (reference sequence). CDR3 size: 16 residues. CDR3 protein: CATMDWRAPSTDTQYF. DNA for the CDR3: TGTGCCACTATGGACTGGCGGGCTCCTAGCACAGATACGCAGTATTTT. Using reference TRBV15 and TRBJ2-3 for the parts outside the CDR3, the full variable domain is DAMVIQNPRYQVTQFGKPVTLSCSQTLNHNVMYWYQQKSSQAPKLLFHYYDKDFNNEADTPDNFQSRRPNTSFCFLDIRSPGLGDTAMYLCATMDWRAPSTDTQYFGPGTRLTVL.

This clone was seen a single time. The junction departs from the called germline gene at one end, perhaps through a read error. The chain employs TRBV20-1 and TRBJ2-7, with 8 bases matching TRBD1. Looked up from germline, CDR1 is DFQATT and CDR2 is SNEGSKA (reference sequence). The CDR3 has 11 residues. The CDR3 protein is CSASLPGQVAF. The CDR3 DNA sequence: TGCAGTGCCTCCCTACCGGGACAGGTAGCTTTC.

The rearrangement uses TRBV19 and TRBJ1-1; maybe TRBD1 (5 bases). The length of the CDR3 is 14 residues. Trimming stripped 2 bases from V and 7 bases from J, with 14 bases between. The germline gives CDR1 LNHDA, CDR2 SQIVND (reference sequence). CDR3 loop: CASSIQGHTREAFF. The CDR3 bases are TGTGCCAGTAGTATACAAGGACACACGCGTGAAGCTTTCTTT. Filled out from reference TRBV19 and TRBJ1-1, the complete variable domain reads DGGITQSPKYLFRKEGQNVTLSCEQNLNHDAMYWYRQDPGQGLRLIYYSQIVNDFQKGDIAEGYSVSREKKESFPLTVTSAQKNPTAFYLCASSIQGHTREAFFGQGTRLTVV.

This clone has only one observation. V gene TRBV25-1 combines with J gene TRBJ2-1, with TRBD1 as a possible D gene (5 bases). V gave up 4 bases and J gave up 8 bases, with 18 bases separating them. Germline V CDR1 and CDR2: MGHDK, SYGVNS. This CDR3 is built from 15 residues. The CDR3 sequence is CASSVGGQGIDEQFF. The CDR3 bases are TGTGCCAGCAGTGTCGGTGGCCAGGGTATCGATGAGCAGTTCTTC.

J is TRBJ2-2 and V is TRBV6-5; unclear D gene. Germline V gene sequence: CDR1 MNHEY, CDR2 SVGAGI. Trimming pared 2 bases from V and 2 bases from J, leaving 6 bases between. The CDR3 runs 14 residues. In DNA, the CDR3 is TGTGCCAGCAGTTACAAACTTAACACCGGGGAGCTGTTTTTT. It codes for CASSYKLNTGELFF.

The CDR3 spells CASSGLGSGSSYNEQFF. The CDR3, as DNA: TGTGCCAGCAGCGGACTTGGGAGCGGCTCCTCCTACAATGAGCAGTTCTTC. The gene calls are TRBV9 and TRBJ2-1; the D gene is possibly TRBD2 (5 bases). V lost 3 bases and J lost 0, with 16 bases in between. There are 17 residues in the CDR3. Germline CDR1 and CDR2: SGDLS and YYNGEE. The full variable domain, its missing parts supplied by reference TRBV9 and TRBJ2-1, is DSGVTQTPKHLITATGQRVTLRCSPRSGDLSVYWYQQSLDQGLQFLIQYYNGEERAKGNILERFSAQQFPDLHSELNLSSLELGDSALYFCASSGLGSGSSYNEQFFGPGTRLTVL.

The chain employs TRBV5-1 and TRBJ1-1; 7 nucleotides agree with TRBD1. J was trimmed by 4 bases and V by 4 bases; bases with no gene match: 10. The CDR3 has 15 amino acids. Per germline, CDR1 SGHRS and CDR2 YFSETQ. The CDR3 coding sequence is TGCGCCAGCAGCGAGGCGACAGGGATCAGCACTGAAGCTTTCTTT. Translating it yields CASSEATGISTEAFF. The full variable domain, its missing parts supplied by reference TRBV5-1 and TRBJ1-1, is KAGVTQTPRYLIKTRGQQVTLSCSPISGHRSVSWYQQTPGQGLQFLFEYFSETQRNKGNFPGRFSGRQFSNSRSEMNVSTLELGDSALYLCASSEATGISTEAFFGQGTRLTVV.

J is TRBJ2-1 and V is TRBV11-2; TRBD2 matches at 8 bases. Per the germline V gene, CDR1 is SGHAT and CDR2 is FQNNGV. The junction had 9 bases not matched to a gene; V was cut back by 5 bases and J by 6 bases. The CDR3 is 15 residues long. CDR3: CASSLVAGSGNEQFF. CDR3 sequence (DNA): TGTGCCAGCAGCCTGGTAGCGGGATCTGGCAATGAGCAGTTCTTC.